This T cell receptor (beta chain) was identified during a study of blood T cell repertoires in COVID-19 (dated by TCRdb to 2020 to 2021). As for the study more broadly: The collaborator samples originated in the United States, Italy and Spain and spanned the acute and convalescent phases of COVID-19. Where available, HLA class I and class II types were obtained from metadata supplied by the sample provider rather than from assay-based typing. The sample metadata nearly always contained a de-identified subject ID, COVID-19 status, age in years and sex. Subjects who had been exposed to COVID-19, were actively infected with it, or had recovered from it provided the deeply sampled blood TCRbeta repertoires that made up the dataset. Samples came from the ongoing ImmuneRACE study (first 160 participants) plus 1,254 subjects from 6 global collaborators. The material from the prospective study consisted of cDNA or gDNA derived from T cells, B-cell-depleted T cells, or PBMCs. The repertoires were made available in a free public database intended to serve as a resource for research on the immune response to SARS-CoV-2.

TCRbeta CDR3 regions were amplified from genomic DNA using the immunoSEQ Assay, a bias-controlled multiplex PCR. As for how the authors treated the data: The number of nucleated cells in each sample was estimated from the amplification of reference gene primers within the assay. To quantify the absolute abundance of each unique TCRbeta CDR3 rearrangement, sequence reads were collapsed and filtered. For each sample, productive Simpson clonality was calculated as the square root of Simpson's diversity index over productive rearrangements. Here the immuneACCESS table is served through TCRdb, limited to in-frame sequences with V and J called. Missing clones are a known gap in these copies; in checked studies unresolved V genes cover under half, and the rest lacks a known reason. V, J and clone size derive from that table, while D and trimming were established from the DNA sequence. Recorded for this sample are 120,000 or so clones; 88% of them occurred a single time. In total, the top ten clones hold about 1% of the sample.

The study at large found these results: How much clinical and demographic metadata was included differed by source and by participant, and the metadata was provided uncurated.

The collaborating institutions used their own protocols to collect whole blood in K2EDTA tubes. Collaborator samples were shipped for TCRbeta analysis as frozen whole blood, isolated PBMCs, or DNA extracted from either sample type. On this clone: Which antigen it targets is not known. No base quality values were provided; no much bigger clone lies one nucleotide off.

According to the germline V gene, CDR1 reads KGHDR and CDR2 reads SFDVKD. The CDR3, cysteine through phenylalanine, is 16 amino acids long. Here the CDR3 DNA is all that survives: 48 bases in frame from base 1. After removal of 4 bases from V and 9 bases from J, the junction retains 11 bases not matched to a gene. Material for sequencing was peripheral blood. The rearrangement combines TRBV24-1 with TRBJ2-2; 9 central bases correspond to TRBD1. The TCR originated in a woman aged 45-65 years with active or convalescent COVID-19. The base sequence is TGTGCCACCAGTGACACGGGACAGGGAAAGATGAGGGAGCTGTTTTTT. Its translation is CATSDTGQGKMRELFF.